The T cell receptor beta chain described here comes from a study of T cells in localized non-small cell lung cancer. Method: immunoSEQ multiplex PCR; TCRdb's copy keeps in-frame clones and lacks some. The profile shows 2,000 to 2,500 clones, 40% of them singletons. With V trimmed by 5 bases and J by 7 bases, 11 bases remained unmatched. The CDR3 loop spans 17 amino acids. Per the germline V gene, CDR1 is SGHNT and CDR2 is YENEEA. This clone showed up just a few times. The receptor comes from a male donor aged 60 or over with stage II squamous cell lung carcinoma. The source was lung tumor tissue, collected before any cancer treatment. V is TRBV11-3 and J is TRBJ2-1; 13 bases fit TRBD2. The CDR3 DNA is TGTGCCAGCAGCCAAGGACTAGCGGGAGTATCTGGAAATGAGCAGTTCTTC. Amino acid sequence: CASSQGLAGVSGNEQFF.